The clone carrying this T cell receptor beta chain was counted a few times. Its antigen is undetermined. This sample is part of a study of cytomegalovirus exposure and HLA in healthy donors. Study-wide findings and caveats: TCR beta sequences numbering around 15,000 were associated with HLA alleles at 0.05 false discovery rate in a later analysis.

The germline gives CDR1 SGHNT, CDR2 YYREEE (reference sequence). V lost 4 bases, J lost 4 bases, and 21 bases lay in between. The CDR3 is 18 residues long. PCR amplification relied on 60 Vbeta primers (plus 13 Jbeta primers). Produced via immunoSEQ multiplex PCR; TCRdb's table is partial and in-frame only. The sample lists 200,000 to 250,000 clones, around 80% occurring once. Source material: PBMCs. This sequence originates from a boy aged 10-17 years in good health and CMV-seronegative. The J gene is TRBJ2-6, the V gene TRBV5-4, with TRBD1 as a possible D gene (6 bases). The CDR3 region is CASSPDRSTYGGANVLTF. The CDR3 DNA reads TGTGCCAGCAGCCCAGACAGGTCCACCTATGGGGGGGCCAACGTCCTGACTTTC.